The T cell receptor beta chain under discussion was sequenced for a study of T-cell reconstitution after alpha-beta-depleted transplantation in children. Remarks on this clonotype: At one end the junction does not follow the germline gene, possibly because of a read error.

The TCRbeta library was prepared with unique molecular identifiers. From the PCR reads, TCRdb called clonotypes with MiXCR, one entry per CDR3 protein. This table has more than 550,000 distinct CDR3 sequences, roughly a tenth appearing once. Here the sequenced sample was PBMCs from the stem cell graft donor, taken from the stem cell graft. This receptor was identified in a human donor who donated a stem cell graft to a child with acute myeloid leukemia.

The CDR3 loop is CSARRGAGTGTQYF. The CDR3 bases are TGCAGTGCCCGGAGGGGGGCCGGCACAGGTACGCAGTATTTT. The chain links TRBV20-1 to TRBJ2-3; D is perhaps TRBD1 or TRBD2 (6 bases each). CDR1 and CDR2 (germline): DFQATT, SNEGSKA (reference sequence). There are 14 residues in the CDR3.